Listed below are T cell receptor beta chains from one sample, sequenced in a study of cytomegalovirus exposure and HLA in healthy donors. Libraries were prepared by immunoSEQ multiplex PCR; TCRdb keeps only in-frame clonotypes and omits some of them. The table has more than 85,000 clones, less than 80% seen once. Sequencing was performed on PBMCs. The receptors stem from a woman in her forties or fifties in good health and CMV-seropositive. The CDR3 runs from the conserved cysteine through the conserved F or W. A D gene is named only where the DNA matches it firmly. Expanded clones get a size class; other rows say once, few or many, or leave the size out.

D gene	V gene	J gene	clone size	CDR3 protein	CDR3 DNA
.	TRBV15	TRBJ2-7	.	CATSRSLGLSYEQYF	TGTGCCACCAGCAGATCACTAGGCCTCTCCTACGAGCAGTACTTC
.	TRBV6-1	TRBJ2-1	.	CASQGLMSSYNEQFF	TGTGCCAGCCAGGGACTGATGAGCTCCTACAATGAGCAGTTCTTC
.	TRBV7-2	TRBJ2-7	.	CASSLGLASYEQYF	TGTGCCAGCAGCTTAGGGCTAGCTTCCTACGAGCAGTACTTC
TRBD2	TRBV5-1	TRBJ2-3	.	CASSLGGSSDTQYF	TGCGCCAGCAGCTTGGGCGGGAGTTCCGATACGCAGTATTTT
TRBD2	TRBV4-3	TRBJ2-7	few	CASSPDGTSDEQYF	TGCGCCAGCAGCCCCGACGGGACTAGCGACGAGCAGTACTTC
TRBD1	TRBV4-1	TRBJ1-5	once	CASSHAGTVNQPQHF	TGCGCCAGCAGCCATGCCGGGACAGTTAATCAGCCCCAGCATTTT
.	TRBV19	TRBJ2-7	.	CASSIALRPTYEQYF	TGTGCCAGTAGTATAGCGTTGCGGCCCACCTACGAGCAGTACTTC
.	TRBV7-9	TRBJ1-2	once	CASSFGGSNYGYTF	TGTGCCAGCAGCTTCGGCGGCTCTAACTATGGCTACACCTTC
.	TRBV6-5	TRBJ2-5	once	CASTTPYQETQYF	TGTGCCAGCACCACACCGTACCAAGAGACCCAGTACTTC
.	TRBV9	TRBJ2-5	.	CASTPGGGLGQETQYF	TGTGCCAGCACCCCGGGTGGAGGGCTCGGCCAAGAGACCCAGTACTTC
TRBD2	TRBV5-1	TRBJ2-3	.	CASSISGGSTDTQYF	TGCGCCAGCAGCATCAGCGGGGGGAGCACAGATACGCAGTATTTT
.	TRBV7-8	TRBJ2-1	.	CASSSQERANNEQFF	TGTGCCAGCAGCTCCCAAGAGCGGGCAAACAATGAGCAGTTCTTC
TRBD2	TRBV7-9	TRBJ2-5	.	CASSTYGREGPKETQYF	TGTGCCAGCAGCACTTACGGGCGGGAGGGCCCGAAAGAGACCCAGTACTTC
TRBD2	TRBV2	TRBJ2-3	.	CASSDSGGPRVTDTQYF	TGTGCCAGCAGTGACTCGGGAGGGCCTCGGGTGACAGATACGCAGTATTTT
TRBD2	TRBV2	TRBJ2-7	few	CASSIAGNYEQYF	TGTGCCAGCTCGATAGCGGGGAACTACGAGCAGTACTTC
.	TRBV7-9	TRBJ1-1	.	CASSLQGPEAFF	TGTGCCAGCAGCTTACAGGGTCCTGAAGCTTTCTTT
TRBD1	TRBV7-9	TRBJ2-1	.	CASIAGRLRDRVYNEQFF	TGTGCCAGCATCGCTGGGCGGCTCCGGGACAGGGTTTACAATGAGCAGTTCTTC
TRBD2	TRBV18	TRBJ2-7	.	CASSPGLAGEDEQYF	TGTGCCAGCTCACCGGGACTAGCGGGAGAAGACGAGCAGTACTTC
TRBD1	TRBV5-1	TRBJ2-7	once	CASSLERGQSYEQYF	TGCGCCAGCAGCTTGGAGAGGGGACAGTCCTACGAGCAGTACTTC
.	TRBV14	TRBJ2-3	.	CASSQDAGHSTDTQYF	TGTGCCAGCAGCCAAGACGCCGGACACAGCACAGATACGCAGTATTTT
.	TRBV6-1	TRBJ1-1	.	CASSAETGNTEAFF	TGTGCCAGCAGTGCAGAGACAGGGAACACTGAAGCTTTCTTT
TRBD1	TRBV7-3	TRBJ2-3	.	CASSLEGATDTQYF	TGTGCCAGCAGCTTAGAGGGGGCCACAGATACGCAGTATTTT
TRBD1	TRBV12-5	TRBJ1-5	.	CASGLTRQGTQPQHF	TGTGCTAGTGGTTTGACCCGACAGGGGACTCAGCCCCAGCATTTT
.	TRBV9	TRBJ1-1	.	CASSVGGGWNTEAFF	TGTGCCAGCAGCGTAGGGGGGGGCTGGAACACTGAAGCTTTCTTT
.	TRBV7-8	TRBJ2-1	.	CASSLFSGTYNEQFF	TGTGCCAGCAGCTTATTTAGCGGAACCTACAATGAGCAGTTCTTC
TRBD2	TRBV6-5	TRBJ2-1	.	CASKREGSYNEQFF	TGTGCCAGCAAACGGGAGGGTTCCTACAATGAGCAGTTCTTC
TRBD1	TRBV5-4	TRBJ2-6	.	CASSLGTVSSGANVLTF	TGTGCCAGCAGCCTGGGGACAGTCTCCTCTGGGGCCAACGTCCTGACTTTC
TRBD2	TRBV5-1	TRBJ2-1	.	CASSSGLTNEQFF	TGCGCCAGCAGCTCGGGACTAACTAATGAGCAGTTCTTC
TRBD1	TRBV6-5	TRBJ2-5	few	CASSSSTGEETQYF	TGTGCCAGCAGTTCGTCGACAGGGGAAGAGACCCAGTACTTC
TRBD1	TRBV10-3	TRBJ1-2	.	CAISERQGYGYTF	TGTGCCATCAGTGAGAGACAGGGATATGGCTACACCTTC
.	TRBV2	TRBJ2-7	.	CASSEQAYEQYF	TGTGCCAGCAGTGAACAGGCCTACGAGCAGTACTTC
TRBD2	TRBV4-1	TRBJ2-3	.	CASSQDSTSGRPDTQYF	TGCGCCAGCAGCCAAGATTCAACTAGCGGGAGGCCAGATACGCAGTATTTT
.	TRBV4-2	TRBJ1-2	.	CASSQEGVSIYGYTF	TGTGCCAGCAGCCAAGAAGGAGTCTCCATCTATGGCTACACCTTC
.	TRBV5-4	TRBJ2-3	many	CASSFRLGGSTDTQYF	TGTGCCAGCAGCTTTAGATTAGGCGGGAGCACAGATACGCAGTATTTT
.	TRBV7-7	TRBJ2-2	.	CASSQAAGRGGELFF	TGTGCCAGCAGCCAAGCCGCGGGACGGGGCGGGGAGCTGTTTTTT
.	TRBV7-7	TRBJ2-2	few	CASSLHFGQNTGELFF	TGTGCCAGCAGCTTACACTTCGGACAGAACACCGGGGAGCTGTTTTTT
.	TRBV25-1	TRBJ2-3	.	CASSDYRGTDTQYF	TGTGCCAGCAGTGACTACAGGGGCACAGATACGCAGTATTTT
TRBD1	TRBV5-4	TRBJ2-5	.	CASSLLGGDRAQYF	TGTGCCAGCAGCTTGTTAGGGGGGGACAGGGCCCAGTACTTC
TRBD2	TRBV7-2	TRBJ2-7	.	CASSGRGLAVQYF	TGTGCCAGCAGCGGGAGGGGTCTAGCGGTCCAGTACTTC
.	TRBV5-6	TRBJ1-2	.	CASNHWGGSYGYTF	TGTGCCAGCAACCACTGGGGGGGCAGCTATGGCTACACCTTC
TRBD2	TRBV5-3	TRBJ2-7	.	CARSMGLPRPYEQYF	TGTGCCAGAAGCATGGGACTACCCCGGCCCTACGAGCAGTACTTC
TRBD2	TRBV7-3	TRBJ2-3	.	CASSWTSGGATDTQYF	TGTGCCAGCAGCTGGACTAGCGGGGGGGCGACAGATACGCAGTATTTT
TRBD1	TRBV19	TRBJ1-4	.	CASSVTGDANEKLFF	TGTGCCAGTAGTGTAACAGGGGATGCTAATGAAAAACTGTTTTTT
TRBD1	TRBV7-8	TRBJ2-7	few	CASSLRTGGSYEQYF	TGTGCCAGCAGCTTAAGGACAGGGGGTTCCTACGAGCAGTACTTC
TRBD1	TRBV5-1	TRBJ2-7	.	CASSSGQVAEEQYF	TGCGCCAGCAGCAGCGGACAGGTTGCGGAAGAGCAGTACTTC
.	TRBV14	TRBJ2-1	.	CASSQLSGGSYNEQFF	TGTGCCAGCAGCCAACTCTCGGGTGGCTCCTACAATGAGCAGTTCTTC
TRBD2	TRBV9	TRBJ2-4	.	CASSPHGLAGAPAKNIQYF	TGTGCCAGCAGCCCGCACGGACTAGCGGGGGCCCCAGCCAAAAACATTCAGTACTTC
TRBD2	TRBV4-2	TRBJ2-1	.	CASSQPGRGGGIKEQFF	TGTGCCAGCAGCCAACCCGGGAGGGGGGGCGGGATTAAGGAGCAGTTCTTC
TRBD1	TRBV6-1	TRBJ2-2	once	CASSGQGNTGELFF	TGTGCCAGCAGTGGACAGGGGAACACCGGGGAGCTGTTTTTT
TRBD2	TRBV6-6	TRBJ2-7	.	CASISGSGAGEQYF	TGTGCCAGCATTAGCGGGAGTGGGGCGGGGGAGCAGTACTTC
.	TRBV2	TRBJ2-1	few	CASSVTTGYNEQFF	TGTGCCAGCAGCGTCACTACAGGATACAATGAGCAGTTCTTC
TRBD2	TRBV5-4	TRBJ2-3	.	CASSPPTSGGAPSQYF	TGTGCCAGCAGCCCTCCCACTAGCGGGGGGGCCCCTTCGCAGTATTTT
.	TRBV6-5	TRBJ1-5	.	CASMTSLGDQPQHF	TGTGCCAGCATGACCTCATTGGGAGATCAGCCCCAGCATTTT
TRBD2	TRBV6-5	TRBJ2-7	.	CASSRLAGPYEQYF	TGTGCCAGCAGTCGACTAGCGGGACCCTACGAGCAGTACTTC
TRBD1	TRBV27	TRBJ2-7	few	CASSLYGTGFYEQYF	TGTGCCAGCAGTTTATATGGGACAGGGTTCTACGAGCAGTACTTC
TRBD2	TRBV9	TRBJ2-2	once	CASSGGLAGNTGELFF	TGTGCCAGCAGCGGGGGACTAGCGGGGAACACCGGGGAGCTGTTTTTT
.	TRBV19	TRBJ1-1	.	CASTGSRRAWNTEAFF	TGTGCCAGTACCGGGAGCAGGCGGGCTTGGAACACTGAAGCTTTCTTT
TRBD2	TRBV10-3	TRBJ2-5	.	CAISDGTSRETQYF	TGTGCCATCAGTGACGGGACTAGCAGGGAGACCCAGTACTTC
.	TRBV10-3	TRBJ1-5	.	CAISQGDNQPQHF	TGTGCCATCAGTCAGGGTGACAATCAGCCCCAGCATTTT